Shown below are 32 T cell receptor beta chains from a single sample sequenced in a study of molecular identifiers for immune sequencing clone quantification. TCRdb reprocessed the PCR reads with MiXCR, giving one entry per CDR3 protein. The sample yields 400,000 to 600,000 distinct CDR3 sequences, about a fifth seen once. What was sequenced was naive CD8+ T cells from blood, with Jurkat cell RNA spiked in. Subset described: FACS-sorted CD8+CD4-CCR7+CD45RA+ naive T cells. The source of these receptors is a human donor in good health. Some libraries in this study had Jurkat cell RNA spiked in.

This clonotype was seen at least ten times. The chain couples TRBV7-6 to TRBJ2-7; either TRBD1 or TRBD2 may supply D (5 bases each). Deletions cut 1 base from V and 5 bases from J, with 18 bases between. The germline gives CDR1 SGHVS, CDR2 FNYEAQ. The CDR3 has 16 residues. As DNA, the CDR3 is TGTGCCAGCAGCTTAGTCAGCGCAGGGAGTGTCGACGAGCAGTACTTC. Translated, it gives CASSLVSAGSVDEQYF.

The chain joins TRBV2 to TRBJ2-1; TRBD2 is a possible D gene (6 bases). CDR1 SNHLY and CDR2 FYNNEI come from the germline V gene. Trimming removed 1 base at V and 4 bases at J, with 14 bases between. The CDR3 contains 16 residues. CDR3 in amino acids: CASSEEGIGGYNEQFF. CDR3 coding DNA: TGTGCCAGCAGTGAAGAGGGGATAGGAGGGTACAATGAGCAGTTCTTC.

Ten or more counts support this clonotype. This chain uses TRBV28 with TRBJ2-3; D not certain. This CDR3 contains 13 residues. Germline CDR1 is MDHEN and CDR2 is SYDVKM. The germline V and J ends were trimmed by 6 bases and 4 bases, with 11 bases remaining between them. The CDR3 loop reads CASSVTRADTQYF. The DNA for the CDR3 is TGTGCCAGCAGCGTCACGCGTGCAGATACGCAGTATTTT.

This clonotype showed up many times. The gene calls are TRBV2 and TRBJ2-3; perhaps D is TRBD1 or TRBD2 (6 bases each). Per germline, CDR1 SNHLY and CDR2 FYNNEI. V was pared by 2 bases and J by 4 bases, with 22 bases between. This CDR3 is 18 amino acids long. This CDR3 reads CASSELGGRNTPADTQYF. The CDR3 DNA reads as TGTGCCAGCAGTGAACTGGGGGGCCGGAACACCCCGGCAGATACGCAGTATTTT.

A few counts support this clonotype. The chain has TRBV6-5 and TRBJ2-7; no definite D call. The CDR3 loop spans 14 amino acids. V lost 3 bases to trimming and J lost 1 base, with 10 bases between them. Germline CDR1 MNHEY, CDR2 SVGAGI. CDR3 sequence reads: CASSYSGKSYEQYF. CDR3 coding DNA: TGTGCCAGCAGTTATTCGGGCAAATCCTACGAGCAGTACTTC.

As for this clonotype: A much larger clone differs by one base, so this may be a read error. The V gene is TRBV7-8, the J gene TRBJ2-1; D uncertain. CDR1 and CDR2 (germline): SGHVS, FQNEAQ. This CDR3 spans 13 amino acids. The CDR3 sequence: CASSFFVYNGQFF. CDR3 nucleotides: TGTGCCAGCAGCTTTTTCGTCTACAATGGGCAGTTCTTC. Full variable domain (remainder filled in from reference TRBV7-8 and TRBJ2-1): GAGVSQSPRYKVAKRGQDVALRCDPISGHVSLFWYQQALGQGPEFLTYFQNEAQLDKSGLPSDRFFAERPEGSVSTLKIQRTQQEDSAVYLCASSFFVYNGQFFGPGTRLTVL.

This clonotype occurred many times. The chain is built from TRBV20-1 and TRBJ1-3; D is possibly TRBD1 (5 bases). V lost 0 bases and J 0 bases, leaving 12 bases between the germline ends. Germline CDR1 reads DFQATT; CDR2 reads SNEGSKA (reference sequence). The CDR3 sequence is 16 residues long. The CDR3 coding sequence is TGCAGTGCTAGAGATAGCGGGGCCCTCTCTGGAAACACCATATATTTT. It specifies CSARDSGALSGNTIYF.

The chain employs TRBV30 and TRBJ1-1, with D tentatively TRBD1 (5 bases). The V end was cut by 4 bases, the J end by 2 bases, with 11 bases between. The germline V gene has CDR1 GTSNPN and CDR2 SVGIG (reference sequence). The CDR3 is 13 residues long. CDR3 in amino acids: CAWNSWDNTEAFF. The CDR3 region has the DNA TGTGCCTGGAATTCTTGGGACAACACTGAAGCTTTCTTT.

This clonotype has just a few counts. This CDR3 reads CASSSTSRNEQFF. In DNA, the CDR3 is TGTGCCAGCAGCTCAACTAGCCGTAATGAGCAGTTCTTC. The V gene is TRBV11-2, the J gene TRBJ2-1; tentative D call: TRBD2 (6 bases). The CDR3 covers 13 residues. The germline gives CDR1 SGHAT, CDR2 FQNNGV. V shed 4 bases and J shed 7 bases, with 11 bases lying between them.

V gene TRBV7-9 combines with J gene TRBJ2-1; D is unresolved. This CDR3 is built from 17 residues. Trimming took off 5 bases at V and 0 bases at J, with 17 bases between the two ends. Germline values: CDR1 SEHNR, CDR2 FQNEAQ (reference sequence). CDR3 DNA sequence: TGTGCCAGCAGCCGGATTATAGCCCTGAGCTCCTACAATGAGCAGTTCTTC. This encodes CASSRIIALSSYNEQFF. The variable domain in full, completed from reference TRBV7-9 and TRBJ2-1, reads DTGVSQNPRHKITKRGQNVTFRCDPISEHNRLYWYRQTLGQGPEFLTYFQNEAQLEKSRLLSDRFSAERPKGSFSTLEIQRTEQGDSAMYLCASSRIIALSSYNEQFFGPGTRLTVL.

The CDR3 is CSATPLTGAAYEQYF. CDR3 nucleotide sequence: TGCAGTGCTACACCCTTGACAGGGGCGGCCTACGAGCAGTACTTC. The V gene is TRBV20-1, the J gene TRBJ2-7; 8 bases match TRBD1. This CDR3 has 15 residues. Unmatched junction bases numbered 10, after V lost 4 bases and J lost 2 bases. Germline CDR1 and CDR2: DFQATT and SNEGSKA (reference sequence).

Many counts were recorded for this clonotype. CDR3 sequence (DNA): TGTGCCAGCAGCCAAGTTGTAACTAGTTCGTCGTACGAGCAGTACTTC. This gives the protein CASSQVVTSSSYEQYF. The rearrangement links TRBV4-2 to TRBJ2-7; D possibly corresponds to TRBD2 (5 bases). This CDR3 is built from 16 residues. Germline values: CDR1 LGHNA, CDR2 YNFKEQ. Trimming took off 1 base at V and 4 bases at J, with 17 bases between the two ends.

This clonotype was detected only a few times. The chain links TRBV6-2 or TRBV6-3 to TRBJ2-7; 10 bases agree with TRBD2. This CDR3 region has 15 residues. J was trimmed by 4 bases and V by 2 bases; bases with no gene match: 5. Looked up from germline, CDR1 is MNHEY and CDR2 is SVGEGT. CDR3 loop: CASSYDLAGVYEQYF. DNA of the CDR3: TGTGCCAGCAGTTACGATCTAGCGGGAGTTTACGAGCAGTACTTC.

This clonotype appeared many times. This chain joins TRBV6-5 and TRBJ2-7, with D possibly TRBD1 on 5 matching bases. The ends were cut back, 6 bases at V and 0 bases at J, with 12 bases in the middle. The CDR3 is 14 residues long. Germline-derived CDR1 and CDR2 are MNHEY and SVGAGI. In DNA form, the CDR3 reads TGTGCCAGCAGCAAGACAGAGAGCTCCTACGAGCAGTACTTC. Its translation: CASSKTESSYEQYF.

This clonotype has a count of ten or more. This chain joins TRBV19 and TRBJ1-1; D gene uncertain. The CDR3 loop spans 14 amino acids. Germline CDR1 reads LNHDA; CDR2 reads SQIVND (reference sequence). The V gene lost 3 bases and the J gene lost 2 bases, with 10 bases spanning the gap. The CDR3 here is CASSIGRTNTEAFF. Written as DNA, the CDR3 is TGTGCCAGTAGTATTGGACGGACCAACACTGAAGCTTTCTTT.

The DNA for the CDR3 is TGTGCCAGCAGCTTAGGGGGGCATCTAGCCAAAAACATTCAGTACTTC. Amino acids: CASSLGGHLAKNIQYF. The chain has TRBV7-9 and TRBJ2-4; D possibly corresponds to TRBD1 (6 bases). Per germline, CDR1 SEHNR and CDR2 FQNEAQ (reference sequence). This CDR3 is 16 amino acids long. V was pared by 1 base and J by 0 bases, with 10 bases between.

Details on this clonotype: Possible read error: a much larger clone is one base away. The rearrangement links TRBV27 to TRBJ2-7; D remains ambiguous. The CDR3 loop spans 14 amino acids. The germline V and J ends were trimmed by 3 bases and 5 bases, with 14 bases remaining between them. Germline CDR1 MNHEY, CDR2 SMNVEV (reference sequence). As DNA, the CDR3 is TGTGCCAGCAGTTTCCTGGTGAGAGTCCACGAGCAGTACTTC. Amino acids: CASSFLVRVHEQYF.

This clonotype was observed many times. The chain is built from TRBV25-1 and TRBJ2-3, with a possible D match to TRBD2 (6 bases). Trimming took 0 bases from V and 7 from J, leaving 14 bases between them. The germline CDR1 and CDR2 sequences are MGHDK and SYGVNS. CDR3 length: 15 amino acids. CDR3 bases: TGTGCCAGCAGTGAATATTTCGGGGGTAAGAATACGCAGTATTTT. Residues: CASSEYFGGKNTQYF.

This clonotype was recorded at least ten times. The chain joins TRBV7-9 to TRBJ2-7, with 9 positions matching TRBD1. Germline CDR1 is SEHNR and CDR2 is FQNEAQ (reference sequence). Trimming at V came to 5 bases and at J to 3 bases, leaving 5 bases not matched to a gene. CDR3 length equals 14 residues. CDR3 bases: TGTGCCAGCAGCGGGACAGGGAGAAGCTACGAGCAGTACTTC. Its protein is CASSGTGRSYEQYF.

Points on this clonotype: Mismatch with germline at one junction end may stem from a read error. The rearrangement links TRBV20-1 to TRBJ1-2; tentatively, D is TRBD1 (5 bases). The CDR3 is made up of 17 amino acids. The germline CDR1 and CDR2 sequences are DFQATT and SNEGSKA (reference sequence). The DNA of the CDR3 is TGCAGTGTTAGAGATCCCGATAGTAGGGGATTCAACTATGGCTACACCTTC. The encoded protein is CSVRDPDSRGFNYGYTF.

This clonotype came up a few times. This rearrangement joins TRBV5-8 to TRBJ2-7; D may correspond to TRBD1 or TRBD2 (5 bases each). Trimming removed 1 base at V and 2 bases at J, with 19 bases between. Per the germline V gene, CDR1 is SGHTS and CDR2 is YDEGEE. The CDR3 totals 17 residues. The CDR3 coding sequence is TGTGCCAGCAGCTTGAGGGTAGGGGAGACGTCGGCCTACGAGCAGTACTTC. Encoded protein: CASSLRVGETSAYEQYF. The whole variable domain, filled in from reference TRBV5-8 and TRBJ2-7, reads EAGVTQSPTHLIKTRGQQATLRCSPISGHTSVYWYQQALGLGLQFLLWYDEGEERNRGNFPPRFSGRQFPNYSSELNVNALELEDSALYLCASSLRVGETSAYEQYFGPGTRLTVT.

This clonotype was seen only a few times. The chain uses TRBV7-9 and TRBJ2-1; no clear D gene. This CDR3 has 16 residues. The germline V and J ends were trimmed by 0 bases and 6 bases, with 15 bases remaining between them. Per the germline V gene, CDR1 is SEHNR and CDR2 is FQNEAQ (reference sequence). The CDR3 DNA reads as TGTGCCAGCAGCTTAGCGGTTGTAGTTTCAGGCAATGAGCAGTTCTTC. Its protein product is CASSLAVVVSGNEQFF.

This clonotype was seen a handful of times. Written as DNA, the CDR3 is TGTGCCAGCAGTAGAGGGCCCTTGGGATACAATGAGCAGTTCTTC. Translated: CASSRGPLGYNEQFF. The V gene is TRBV27, the J gene TRBJ2-1, with a weak D call TRBD2 (5 bases). Trimming left V 5 bases short and J 4 bases short, with 15 bases between. CDR1 is MNHEY and CDR2 is SMNVEV in the germline V gene (reference sequence). The CDR3 is made up of 15 amino acids.

Many counts were recorded for this clonotype. The rearrangement uses TRBV12-3 or TRBV12-4 and TRBJ2-3, with a possible D match to TRBD1 (5 bases). The CDR3 runs 15 residues. Trimming stripped 2 bases from V and 6 bases from J, with 15 bases between. The CDR3 DNA is TGTGCCAGCAGTTTAATCCCAGGGTTGGCCGATACGCAGTATTTT. Its protein is CASSLIPGLADTQYF.

Of note for this clonotype: A junction boundary mismatches the germline segment, possibly from a read error. The V call is TRBV11-3, the J call TRBJ2-3, with 7 positions matching TRBD2. This CDR3 is built from 15 residues. CDR1 SGHNT and CDR2 YENEEA come from the germline V gene. The CDR3 spells CAGSFSGASGDTQYF. In nucleotides, the CDR3 is TGTGCCGGCAGCTTTTCCGGGGCTAGCGGAGATACGCAGTATTTT.

In its sample, this clonotype was seen many times. The V gene is TRBV9, the J gene TRBJ2-7; either TRBD1 or TRBD2 may supply D (5 bases each). Germline assignment: CDR1 SGDLS and CDR2 YYNGEE. The V and J ends lost 0 bases and 2 bases respectively, with 12 bases between them. The CDR3 covers 15 residues. For the CDR3, the DNA is TGTGCCAGCAGCGTAGGGGGGTCTGACACCTACGAGCAGTACTTC. Translated: CASSVGGSDTYEQYF.

V is TRBV11-2 and J is TRBJ2-3; TRBD2 matches at 7 bases. The junction had 4 bases not matched to a gene; V was cut back by 1 base and J by 0 bases. The CDR3 sequence is 16 residues long. Germline assignment: CDR1 SGHAT and CDR2 FQNNGV. Written as DNA, the CDR3 is TGTGCCAGCAGCTTAGGGGGACTACAAAGCACAGATACGCAGTATTTT. It is translated as CASSLGGLQSTDTQYF. Looking up the rest from reference TRBV11-2 and TRBJ2-3 gives the full variable domain: EAGVAQSPRYKIIEKRQSVAFWCNPISGHATLYWYQQILGQGPKLLIQFQNNGVVDDSQLPKDRFSAERLKGVDSTLKIQPAKLEDSAVYLCASSLGGLQSTDTQYFGPGTRLTVL.

The sample holds many counts of this clonotype. V usage is TRBV4-3 and J usage is TRBJ2-7; D remains ambiguous. CDR1 and CDR2 (germline): LGHNA, YSLEER. CDR3 length equals 12 residues. V lost 1 base to trimming and J lost 4 bases, with 5 bases between them. The DNA of the CDR3 is TGCGCCAGCAGCCAAGGGATGTACGAGCAGTACTTC. This gives the protein CASSQGMYEQYF.

J is TRBJ2-7 and V is TRBV19; 8 bases are shared with TRBD1. The CDR3 has 14 amino acids. The J segment lost 2 bases and the V segment lost 7 bases, leaving 7 bases of the junction unmatched. CDR1 and CDR2 from the germline V gene are LNHDA and SQIVND (reference sequence). The CDR3 sequence is CASNPTGAAYEQYF. In DNA form, the CDR3 reads TGTGCCAGTAATCCGACAGGGGCGGCCTACGAGCAGTACTTC.

This clonotype was counted only a few times. J is TRBJ2-1 and V is TRBV5-8, with D unclear. Deletions cut 0 bases from V and 4 bases from J, with 14 bases between. The CDR3 has 16 residues. Germline assignment: CDR1 SGHTS and CDR2 YDEGEE. The CDR3 DNA follows: TGTGCCAGCAGCTTGGACTCGGCGAAGGGATACAATGAGCAGTTCTTC. It is translated as CASSLDSAKGYNEQFF.

This clonotype has at least ten counts. The V gene is TRBV20-1, the J gene TRBJ2-2, with D hard to call. This CDR3 comprises 13 residues. Germline-derived CDR1 and CDR2 are DFQATT and SNEGSKA (reference sequence). Trimming left V 6 bases short and J 0 bases short, with 8 bases between. CDR3 loop: CSASRPNTGELFF. CDR3 nucleotide sequence: TGCAGTGCATCGCGGCCGAACACCGGGGAGCTGTTTTTT.

The table lists this clonotype with a few counts. CDR3 loop: CASSWEPDEQYF. Written as DNA, the CDR3 is TGTGCCAGCAGCTGGGAACCGGACGAGCAGTACTTC. The rearrangement links TRBV7-9 to TRBJ2-7; D ambiguous. The CDR3 covers 12 residues. V was trimmed by 4 bases and J by 5 bases, leaving 9 bases between them. The germline gives CDR1 SEHNR, CDR2 FQNEAQ (reference sequence). Full variable domain (missing parts from reference TRBV7-9 and TRBJ2-7): DTGVSQNPRHKITKRGQNVTFRCDPISEHNRLYWYRQTLGQGPEFLTYFQNEAQLEKSRLLSDRFSAERPKGSFSTLEIQRTEQGDSAMYLCASSWEPDEQYFGPGTRLTVT.